The rows below give T cell receptor beta chains drawn from one sample of a study of vaccination and CD4 T cells after COVID-19. A single record per CDR3 protein comes from TCRdb applying MiXCR to the PCR reads. The repertoire holds some 14,000 distinct CDR3 sequences, with less than 70% as singletons. These TCRs are of unknown antigen specificity. Input material: CD4+ T cells from blood, cultured in vitro. These receptors came from a human donor who had recovered from COVID-19. The CDR3 runs from the conserved cysteine through the conserved F or W. A D gene is named only where the DNA matches it firmly. Size values are once, few and many counts, or a class for expanded clones, and some rows have none.

>TRBD1|TRBJ2-1|15|TRBV5-5|few
TGTGCCAGCAGACCCCCGGGACAGGGTCGTAATGAGCAGTTCTTC
CASRPPGQGRNEQFF
>NA|TRBJ2-1|12|TRBV6-2/TRBV6-3|few
TGTGCCATTCAGAGCTCCTACAATGAGCAGTTCTTC
CAIQSSYNEQFF
>TRBD1|TRBJ1-4|15|TRBV18|NA
TGTGCCAGCTCCCCCAGGGGGGCAACTAATGAAAAACTGTTTTTT
CASSPRGATNEKLFF
>TRBD1|TRBJ1-1|17|TRBV6-1|few
TGTGCCAGCAGCCACTGGGGGGGGACAGGGAGTGGAACTGAAGCTTTCTTT
CASSHWGGTGSGTEAFF
>TRBD2|TRBJ2-3|16|TRBV12-3/TRBV12-4|NA
TGTGCCAGCAGTTTAGGGGCTAGCGGGCTCACAGATACGCAGTATTTT
CASSLGASGLTDTQYF
>NA|TRBJ1-6|18|TRBV6-5|NA
TGTGCCAGCAGTTACTCGTATTATGTGGACCCAGATAATTCACCCCTCCACTTT
CASSYSYYVDPDNSPLHF
>TRBD2|TRBJ2-2|15|TRBV7-9|NA
TGTGCCAGCAGCTTGCGGACTAGCGATCCCGGGGAGCTGTTTTTT
CASSLRTSDPGELFF
>NA|TRBJ1-1|12|TRBV7-9|few
TGTGCCAGCAGCTCAGCGAACACTGAAGCTTTCTTT
CASSSANTEAFF
>NA|TRBJ1-2|15|TRBV27|few
TGTGCCAGCAGTGAAGGGGGACGAATCCGGCGTGGCTACACCTTC
CASSEGGRIRRGYTF
>NA|TRBJ2-1|13|TRBV19|NA
TGTGCCAGTAAAAGGAGTACACTCAATGAGCAGTTCTTC
CASKRSTLNEQFF
>NA|TRBJ1-2|14|TRBV19|NA
TGTGCCAGTAGTATCGAGGACGGGGGCGGAGGCTACACCTTC
CASSIEDGGGGYTF
>NA|TRBJ1-1|16|TRBV12-3/TRBV12-4|NA
TGTGCCAGCAGTCCCCGCCTGCAGGGGCAGAACACTGAAGCTTTCTTT
CASSPRLQGQNTEAFF
>TRBD1|TRBJ2-3|14|TRBV7-2|NA
TGTGCCAGCAGCCTGGACAGGGGTGTGGATACGCAGTATTTT
CASSLDRGVDTQYF
>NA|TRBJ1-1|14|TRBV12-5|NA
TGTGCTAGTGCCCCCATGGGAGTGAACACTGAAGCTTTCTTT
CASAPMGVNTEAFF